What follows are 31 T cell receptor beta chains derived from one specimen sequenced in a study of blood T cell repertoires in COVID-19. TCRdb's copy holds only in-frame clones and misses some; the assay was immunoSEQ multiplex PCR. The repertoire has about 56,000 clones, approximately 72% of them found once; the top ten carry about 5%. The specimen was peripheral blood. All receptors derive from a woman in her seventies with COVID-19, enrolled during active disease.

Only a few counts were recorded for this clone. The chain has TRBV28 and TRBJ1-2; a weak D match, TRBD1 (6 bases). Germline CDR1 reads MDHEN; CDR2 reads SYDVKM. V lost 8 bases to trimming and J lost 4 bases, with 17 bases between them. This CDR3 spans 14 amino acids. In DNA, the CDR3 is TGTGCCAGCTTCCTCACAGGGACCTCCTATGGCTACACCTTC. It is translated as CASFLTGTSYGYTF.

The CDR3 DNA is TGTGCCAGCAGTTTGGACAGGGGGAGAAATGAGCAGTTCTTC. It specifies CASSLDRGRNEQFF. The V gene is TRBV27, the J gene TRBJ2-1, with 10 bases that match TRBD1. The CDR3 covers 14 residues. Unmatched junction bases numbered 3, after V lost 3 bases and J lost 7 bases. Germline V gene sequence: CDR1 MNHEY, CDR2 SMNVEV (reference sequence).

The gene calls are TRBV5-5 and TRBJ2-3; 8 bases match TRBD1. The length of the CDR3 is 14 residues. V was pared by 2 bases and J by 6 bases, with 5 bases of the junction left unmatched. Germline values: CDR1 SGHKS, CDR2 YYEKEE (reference sequence). CDR3 DNA sequence: TGTGCCAGCAGCTTCCAGGGGGCGGCTGATACGCAGTATTTT. Translation: CASSFQGAADTQYF.

The rearrangement links TRBV28 to TRBJ1-1; D possibly corresponds to TRBD1 (6 bases). Germline CDR1 is MDHEN and CDR2 is SYDVKM. This CDR3 is built from 12 residues. V was cut by 7 bases and J by 9 bases, with 15 bases left in between. CDR3 sequence (DNA): TGTGCCAGCATTCAAGGACAGTCCCAAGCTTTCTTT. Translation gives CASIQGQSQAFF.

The DNA for the CDR3 is TGCGCCAGCAGCCAAGAGGGGGGAAGCTCCTACAATGAGCAGTTCTTC. This translates into CASSQEGGSSYNEQFF. This sequence joins TRBV4-3 and TRBJ2-1; possibly TRBD2 for D (6 bases). This CDR3 has 16 residues. Trimming stripped 0 bases from V and 0 bases from J, with 9 bases between. Germline V lookup: CDR1 LGHNA, CDR2 YSLEER.

The genes are TRBV5-5 and TRBJ1-1; 7 positions agree with TRBD1. CDR3 length: 13 residues. From germline, CDR1 is SGHKS and CDR2 YYEKEE (reference sequence). The ends lost 3 bases at V and 3 bases at J; junction bases unmatched: 2. This chain's CDR3 is CASSSQGDTEAFF. CDR3 DNA: TGTGCCAGCAGCTCCCAGGGGGACACTGAAGCTTTCTTT.

This clone was counted a single time. In nucleotides, the CDR3 is TGTGCCAGCAGCTACGGACAGGGCGGAGGCTACACCTTC. Encoded protein: CASSYGQGGGYTF. This rearrangement joins TRBV7-8 to TRBJ1-2, with 8 positions matching TRBD1. Germline V gives CDR1 SGHVS, CDR2 FQNEAQ. This CDR3 is built from 13 residues. With 4 bases clipped from V and 8 bases from J, the junction kept 6 bases outside the gene matches. The full variable domain, its missing parts supplied by reference TRBV7-8 and TRBJ1-2, is GAGVSQSPRYKVAKRGQDVALRCDPISGHVSLFWYQQALGQGPEFLTYFQNEAQLDKSGLPSDRFFAERPEGSVSTLKIQRTQQEDSAVYLCASSYGQGGGYTFGSGTRLTVV.

This chain links TRBV7-2 with TRBJ1-4, with unresolved D. V was shortened by 5 bases and J by 1 base, with 11 bases between the two germline ends. The CDR3 totals 15 residues. CDR1 and CDR2 from the germline V gene are SGHTA and FQGNSA. The CDR3 bases are TGTGCCAGCAGCACCCGGACTGGAACTAATGAAAAACTGTTTTTT. Amino acids: CASSTRTGTNEKLFF.

The rearrangement joins TRBV12-3 or TRBV12-4 to TRBJ2-5, with TRBD2 as a possible D gene (5 bases). CDR3 length: 13 residues. V dropped 3 bases and J dropped 4 bases, with 9 bases sitting between them. In nucleotides, the CDR3 is TGTGCCAGCAGTTTCGGGGTGGGAGAGACCCAGTACTTC. Protein: CASSFGVGETQYF.

The chain combines TRBV19 with TRBJ2-7, with 8 positions matching TRBD2. The CDR3 extends over 12 amino acids. Germline CDR1 and CDR2: LNHDA and SQIVND (reference sequence). After removal of 10 bases from V and 6 bases from J, the junction contained 8 bases not matched to a gene. CDR3 residues: CAKRRGGCEQYV. In nucleotides, the CDR3 is TGTGCCAAAAGACGGGGGGGCTGCGAGCAGTACGTC.

The CDR3 DNA follows: TGTGCCAGCAGCCTTAGTGAGGGCTATGGCTACACCTTC. It encodes CASSLSEGYGYTF. This chain uses TRBV5-4 with TRBJ1-2; D is unclear. Deletions cut 4 bases from V and 4 bases from J, with 11 bases between. CDR3 size: 13 residues. Germline V gene data show CDR1 as SGHNT and CDR2 as YYREEE (reference sequence).

Only one count was recorded for this clone. V and J are TRBV7-2 and TRBJ2-5, with D maybe TRBD2 (6 bases). The V end lost 7 bases, the J end lost 5 bases, and 20 bases lay between the germline ends. The germline gives CDR1 SGHTA, CDR2 FQGNSA. There are 15 residues in the CDR3. CDR3 protein: CASTYHGYREETQYF. CDR3 nucleotides: TGTGCCAGCACCTATCACGGGTACCGGGAGGAGACCCAGTACTTC. The full variable domain, with the rest looked up from reference TRBV7-2 and TRBJ2-5, is GAGVSQSPSNKVTEKGKDVELRCDPISGHTALYWYRQSLGQGLEFLIYFQGNSAPDKSGLPSDRFSAERTGGSVSTLTIQRTQQEDSAVYLCASTYHGYREETQYFGPGTRLLVL.

Notes on this clone: The same CDR3 arises from other DNA sequences in this sample as well. The CDR3 loop is CASSLVGGGPYEQYF. CDR3 in DNA: TGTGCCAGCAGCTTAGTAGGGGGGGGACCCTACGAGCAGTACTTC. The V call is TRBV7-2, the J call TRBJ2-7, with a weak D call TRBD2 (7 bases). The germline V gene has CDR1 SGHTA and CDR2 FQGNSA. V was cut by 1 base and J by 2 bases, with 12 bases left in between. This CDR3 contains 15 residues.

The chain is built from TRBV7-8 and TRBJ1-2, with a tentative D call TRBD1 (5 bases). CDR1 SGHVS and CDR2 FQNEAQ come from the germline V gene. V was pared by 1 base and J by 4 bases, with 10 bases between. There are 14 residues in the CDR3. The CDR3 coding sequence is TGTGCCAGCAGCTTAGGGGGCCCTTCCTATGGCTACACCTTC. The encoded protein is CASSLGGPSYGYTF. Full variable domain (missing parts from reference TRBV7-8 and TRBJ1-2): GAGVSQSPRYKVAKRGQDVALRCDPISGHVSLFWYQQALGQGPEFLTYFQNEAQLDKSGLPSDRFFAERPEGSVSTLKIQRTQQEDSAVYLCASSLGGPSYGYTFGSGTRLTVV.

The chain joins TRBV19 to TRBJ1-4; 7 bases align to TRBD1. The J segment lost 8 bases and the V segment lost 6 bases, leaving 9 bases of the junction unmatched. This CDR3 region has 14 residues. Germline V gives CDR1 LNHDA, CDR2 SQIVND (reference sequence). The CDR3 nucleotides read TGTGCCAGTAGCAAGACAGGGTCTGAGGAAAAACTGTTTTTT. Its translation: CASSKTGSEEKLFF.

The V and J genes are TRBV27 and TRBJ2-7, with D maybe TRBD2 (5 bases). This CDR3 is built from 14 residues. V lost 8 bases and J lost 1, with 15 bases in between. Germline-derived CDR1 and CDR2 are MNHEY and SMNVEV (reference sequence). In nucleotides, the CDR3 is TGTGCCAGCCGCCCGGCGGGTATTTCCTACGAGCAGTACGTC. Translating gives CASRPAGISYEQYV.

The chain has TRBV1 and TRBJ2-7; TRBD2 is taken as the D call from the table, unchecked against the DNA. TRBV1 is tagged as a pseudogene. CDR3 length: 15 residues. The chain's CDR3 is CTSRRTSGAPYEQYV. CDR3 DNA sequence: TGCACCAGCAGACGGACTAGCGGGGCCCCCTACGAGCAGTACGTC.

The V call is TRBV2, the J call TRBJ1-4, with D unclear. V lost 3 bases and J 8 bases, leaving 13 bases between the germline ends. The CDR3 length is 14 residues. CDR1 and CDR2 from the germline V gene are SNHLY and FYNNEI. CDR3 bases: TGTGCCAGCAGTGATAGGACTCCGGGGGAAAAACTGTTTTTT. This translates into CASSDRTPGEKLFF.

This chain uses TRBV7-2 with TRBJ1-4; 10 bases agree with TRBD1. Per germline, CDR1 SGHTA and CDR2 FQGNSA. CDR3 size: 15 residues. V lost 5 bases, J lost 7 bases, and 7 bases stayed unmatched. In DNA form, the CDR3 reads TGTGCCAGCAGCAAAAACCGGGACAGGGGTGAAAAACTGTTTTTT. As protein: CASSKNRDRGEKLFF. Full variable domain (rest looked up from reference TRBV7-2 and TRBJ1-4): GAGVSQSPSNKVTEKGKDVELRCDPISGHTALYWYRQSLGQGLEFLIYFQGNSAPDKSGLPSDRFSAERTGGSVSTLTIQRTQQEDSAVYLCASSKNRDRGEKLFFGSGTQLSVL.

This clone turned up a few times. This chain connects TRBV5-3 to TRBJ2-7; D perhaps matches TRBD2 (6 bases). TRBV5-3 is reported as an ORF; its role is uncertain. CDR3 length equals 14 residues. The V gene lost 4 bases and the J gene lost 4 bases, with 15 bases spanning the gap. The CDR3 DNA follows: TGTGCCAGAAGCGGGGACTCCCCAACATACGAGCAGTACGTC. Translating it yields CARSGDSPTYEQYV.

This clone has more than one count but fewer than ten. The chain couples TRBV7-2 to TRBJ1-5; D unclear. CDR3 length: 17 amino acids. Germline V gene sequence: CDR1 SGHTA, CDR2 FQGNSA. Trimming took off 4 bases at V and 6 bases at J, with 22 bases between the two ends. DNA of the CDR3: TGTGCCAGCAGCTCTACATTAGATGCCGGGGAGGGTCAGCCCCAGCATTTT. This gives the protein CASSSTLDAGEGQPQHF.

The chain couples TRBV7-2 to TRBJ2-4; 7 bases line up with TRBD2. The germline V gene has CDR1 SGHTA and CDR2 FQGNSA. CDR3 length equals 13 residues. Losses at the gene ends were 4 bases for V and 9 bases for J; bases not matched to a gene: 6. The CDR3 sequence: CASSSGLSGIQYF. The CDR3, as DNA: TGTGCCAGCAGCTCGGGACTATCCGGCATTCAGTACTTC.

The genes are TRBV6-1 and TRBJ1-6, with 7 positions matching TRBD1. Germline CDR1 is MNHNS and CDR2 is SASEGT. CDR3 size: 15 residues. V was pared by 0 bases and J by 8 bases, with 4 bases of the junction left unmatched. The CDR3 region is CASSEAIGGYSPLHF. The CDR3, as DNA: TGTGCCAGCAGTGAAGCGATAGGGGGCTATTCACCCCTCCACTTT.

The chain carries TRBV19 and TRBJ1-1, with D unresolved. Germline assignment: CDR1 LNHDA and CDR2 SQIVND (reference sequence). The CDR3 runs to 16 residues. V dropped 1 base and J dropped 0 bases, with 12 bases sitting between them. As DNA, the CDR3 is TGTGCCAGTAGTATAGCGCAGGTGGCGATGAACACTGAAGCTTTCTTT. Residues: CASSIAQVAMNTEAFF.

This clone appeared a few times. The CDR3 sequence is CASSFGGTGTLNEQFF. In DNA, the CDR3 is TGTGCCAGCAGCTTTGGCGGGACAGGGACCCTCAATGAGCAGTTCTTC. V is TRBV11-3 and J is TRBJ2-1; 9 nucleotides match TRBD1. Germline V gene sequence: CDR1 SGHNT, CDR2 YENEEA. The CDR3 has 16 residues. The ends lost 3 bases at V and 6 bases at J; junction bases unmatched: 9.

This clone was counted only a few times. DNA of the CDR3: TGTGCCAGCAGTTACGTCATTTTCGGGGCTAACTATGGCTACACCTTC. It is translated as CASSYVIFGANYGYTF. The V call is TRBV6-5, the J call TRBJ1-2; no clear D. The CDR3 contains 16 residues. V lost 2 bases, J lost 0 bases, and 13 bases lay in between. Germline V lookup: CDR1 MNHEY, CDR2 SVGAGI.

As concerns this clone: This could be a read error, since a much larger clone is one nucleotide away. The chain is built from TRBV7-2 and TRBJ2-5; maybe TRBD1 (5 bases). V was clipped by 4 bases and J by 5 bases, with 5 bases between them. The CDR3 is made up of 11 amino acids. Germline CDR1 and CDR2: SGHTA and FQGNSA. The CDR3 nucleotides read TGTGCCAGCAGCTCAGGGGAGACCCAGTACTTC. Its translation is CASSSGETQYF.

This chain uses TRBV7-6 with TRBJ1-6, with D possibly matching TRBD1 (6 bases). The CDR3 sequence is 18 residues long. V was shortened by 6 bases and J by 5 bases, with 23 bases between the two germline ends. Looked up from germline, CDR1 is SGHVS and CDR2 is FNYEAQ. The CDR3 loop is CASSTMPGQNPDNSPLHF. The CDR3 nucleotides are TGTGCCAGCAGTACAATGCCAGGACAGAACCCTGATAATTCACCCCTCCACTTT.

The chain links TRBV5-6 to TRBJ2-1, with 9 positions matching TRBD2. This CDR3 spans 16 amino acids. In germline, CDR1 is SGHDT, CDR2 YYEEEE. V shed 5 bases and J 1 base; nucleotides not matched to a gene: 7. In DNA, the CDR3 is TGTGCCAGCAGATACCTAGCGGGAACGTCCTACAATGAGCAGTTCTTC. Translation gives CASRYLAGTSYNEQFF. The whole variable domain, filled in from reference TRBV5-6 and TRBJ2-1, reads DAGVTQSPTHLIKTRGQQVTLRCSPKSGHDTVSWYQQALGQGPQFIFQYYEEEERQRGNFPDRFSGHQFPNYSSELNVNALLLGDSALYLCASRYLAGTSYNEQFFGPGTRLTVL.

This clone was seen only once. The chain couples TRBV7-2 to TRBJ2-3, with TRBD2 identical over 11 bases. V trimming: 4 bases; J trimming: 4 bases; junction bases outside the gene matches: 4. The CDR3 runs to 15 residues. CDR1 is SGHTA, CDR2 FQGNSA, per germline. The CDR3 DNA is TGTGCCAGCAGCTATAGCGGGAGGGCATCAGATACGCAGTATTTT. Its translation is CASSYSGRASDTQYF.

This clone was detected only once. The chain recombines TRBV11-3 with TRBJ2-7; 14 nucleotides align to TRBD2. Per the germline V gene, CDR1 is SGHNT and CDR2 is YENEEA. This CDR3 comprises 15 residues. V gave up 4 bases and J gave up 5 bases; unmatched junction bases: 4. The CDR3 is CASSSGLAGVNEQYV. For the CDR3, the DNA is TGTGCCAGCAGCTCGGGACTAGCGGGAGTCAACGAGCAGTACGTC.